This T cell receptor beta chain stems from a study of early T cells in non-severe SARS-CoV-2 infection. TCRdb fed the 5' RACE reads into MiXCR, producing one record per CDR3 protein. Of tens of thousands of distinct CDR3 sequences in the sample, roughly 17% were seen once. This clonotype was observed a few times. Trimming took 0 bases from V and 3 from J; bases not matched to a gene: 8. The CDR3 covers 15 residues. The germline gives CDR1 DFQATT, CDR2 SNEGSKA (reference sequence). The sample was whole blood, taken at baseline. The V and J genes are TRBV20-1 and TRBJ2-7; 7 bases map to TRBD1. This clonotype was sampled from an adult who was a healthcare worker with PCR-confirmed SARS-CoV-2 infection or an uninfected control (not recorded which). CDR3 loop: CSARDFRTGGYEQYF. The CDR3 region has the DNA TGCAGTGCTAGAGATTTTCGGACAGGCGGCTACGAGCAGTACTTC.